This TCR beta chain was obtained from a study of OX40 agonist ivuxolimab in advanced cancers. Study background: The drug used for patients, ivuxolimab, was an agonistic anti-OX40 (CD134) antibody. Every patient in dose escalation had hepatocellular carcinoma, melanoma, renal cell or head and neck cancer.

CDR1 is MDHEN, CDR2 SYDVKM, per germline. This CDR3 is built from 14 residues. The V gene end was trimmed by 5 bases and the J gene end by 10 bases; junction bases not matched to a gene: 7. Repertoires were generated with immunoSEQ multiplex PCR, while TCRdb's copy carries only in-frame clones and drops some. The data contain about 68,000 clones, 86% of them singletons. The TCR comes from an adult with an advanced solid tumor such as melanoma, head and neck, liver or kidney cancer. The chain combines TRBV28 with TRBJ1-6; 8 bases map to TRBD1. The sequenced sample was CD4+ or CD8+ T cells sorted from blood, obtained in a trial of the OX40 agonist ivuxolimab. CDR3: CASSLGQARSPLHF. The CDR3 bases are TGTGCCAGCAGTCTGGGACAGGCCAGGTCACCCCTCCACTTT.